The entry that follows covers one TCR beta chain sequence. Its antigen is not identified. The entry originates in a study of graft-versus-host responses after intestinal transplantation. Overall study context: Uniformly, recipients were administered anti-thymocyte globulin induction with subsequent tacrolimus and steroids for two to three years.

Using immunoSEQ multiplex PCR, the repertoire was profiled, and TCRdb retains in-frame clones only, with some absent. The data hold approximately 100,000 clones, with about 90% observed a single time. The receptor comes from a human donor who received an intestinal transplant. The sample consisted of unstimulated CD4+ T cells sorted from spleen or lymph node cells, taken before intestinal transplant.

DNA of the CDR3: TGTGCCAGCAGTGAAGGTTTACAGGGACATCAGTACTTC. Translation gives CASSEGLQGHQYF. J is TRBJ2-7 and V is TRBV2, with a tentative D call TRBD1 (6 bases). The CDR3 consists of 13 residues. Trimming shortened V by 1 base and J by 10 bases, and 14 bases separated the two germline ends. Germline V gene data show CDR1 as SNHLY and CDR2 as FYNNEI.